The 10 T cell receptor beta chains below all came from one sample that was sequenced in a study of beta chain features in type 1 diabetes. Isolated RNA was reverse transcribed in full, so expressed TCRB transcripts were sequenced. Generated by immunoSEQ multiplex PCR, the TCRdb table keeps only in-frame clones and is missing some. This sample carries just over 600,000 clones, around 15% of them seen once, and the ten largest clones take about 0.086%. The specimen was naive CD4+ T cells from blood. Receptors originate from a man between 18 and 29 years old in good health.

This chain connects TRBV7-6 to TRBJ2-7; D may be TRBD1 (5 bases). Trimming stripped 0 bases from V and 0 bases from J, with 6 bases between. Germline V gene data show CDR1 as SGHVS and CDR2 as FNYEAQ. The CDR3 consists of 14 residues. The CDR3, as DNA: TGTGCCAGCAGCTTAGCAAGGGGCTCCTACGAGCAGTACTTC. This translates into CASSLARGSYEQYF.

This clone was seen only a few times. The chain recombines TRBV7-2 with TRBJ2-7, with D perhaps given as TRBD1 or TRBD2 (5 bases each). CDR3 length: 17 residues. The V and J ends lost 2 bases and 0 bases respectively, with 17 bases between them. Germline V gene data show CDR1 as SGHTA and CDR2 as FQGNSA. The DNA of the CDR3 is TGTGCCAGCAGCTTAAAGGGGTGGGAGACCAGCTCCTACGAGCAGTACTTC. It translates to CASSLKGWETSSYEQYF.

This clone turned up a few times. The rearrangement links TRBV25-1 to TRBJ2-7; no clear D. Germline loops: CDR1 MGHDK, CDR2 SYGVNS. V lost 5 bases to trimming and J lost 0 bases, with 14 bases between them. CDR3 length equals 15 residues. The CDR3 region has the DNA TGTGCCAGCAGTTCTACAAATAGGAGCTCCTACGAGCAGTACTTC. Protein sequence: CASSSTNRSSYEQYF.

The J gene is TRBJ2-7, the V gene TRBV7-6, with TRBD1 identical over 9 bases. The germline gives CDR1 SGHVS, CDR2 FNYEAQ. J gave up 1 base and V 5 bases, and 9 bases lay outside the gene matches. The CDR3 length is 16 residues. The CDR3 region is CASSALVGTGSYEQYF. The CDR3 DNA reads TGTGCCAGCAGCGCCCTCGTCGGGACAGGGTCCTACGAGCAGTACTTC.

This clone was picked up a small number of times. This chain links TRBV4-2 with TRBJ2-7; 7 bases line up with TRBD2. With 6 bases clipped from V and 6 bases from J, the junction kept 11 bases outside the gene matches. CDR1 and CDR2 (germline): LGHNA, YNFKEQ. The CDR3 extends over 14 amino acids. The CDR3 DNA is TGTGCCAGCAGTCTCGAGGGAGGGCCAGGCGAGCAGTACTTC. Translated: CASSLEGGPGEQYF.

There are a few counts of this clone. The CDR3 nucleotides are TGCGCCAGCAGCCAAGGACTAGCGGGCACCGGGGAGCTGTTTTTT. Translated: CASSQGLAGTGELFF. The chain links TRBV4-3 to TRBJ2-2; 10 bases fit TRBD2. The trim removed 1 base at V and 4 bases at J, leaving 0 bases unmatched. The germline V gene has CDR1 LGHNA and CDR2 YSLEER. This CDR3 region has 15 residues.

The chain links TRBV25-1 to TRBJ2-5, with D maybe TRBD2 (6 bases). The CDR3 totals 15 residues. The V end was cut by 6 bases, the J end by 2 bases, with 16 bases between. Germline V gene data show CDR1 as MGHDK and CDR2 as SYGVNS. Written as DNA, the CDR3 is TGTGCCAGCAGAGAGGGACTTAAGATACAAGAGACCCAGTACTTC. This codes for CASREGLKIQETQYF.

The chain joins TRBV7-9 to TRBJ2-1, with 7 positions matching TRBD1. The germline V gene has CDR1 SEHNR and CDR2 FQNEAQ (reference sequence). J was trimmed by 6 bases and V by 5 bases; bases with no gene match: 10. The CDR3 runs to 15 residues. CDR3: CASSRTGGTSNEQFF. DNA of the CDR3: TGTGCCAGCAGCCGGACAGGCGGAACCTCCAATGAGCAGTTCTTC.

The chain has TRBV6-1 and TRBJ2-7, with TRBD2 matching 11 bases. The CDR3 consists of 15 residues. Germline CDR1 MNHNS, CDR2 SASEGT. Losses at the gene ends were 7 bases for V and 0 bases for J; bases not matched to a gene: 5. This CDR3 is CASNAGTSGSYEQYF. CDR3 nucleotide sequence: TGTGCCAGCAACGCCGGGACTAGCGGCTCCTACGAGCAGTACTTC.

The rearrangement uses TRBV5-1 and TRBJ2-3, with TRBD2 as a possible D gene (5 bases). There are 12 residues in the CDR3. V was trimmed by 4 bases and J by 8 bases, leaving 11 bases between them. The germline V gene encodes CDR1 SGHRS and CDR2 YFSETQ. CDR3 DNA sequence: TGCGCCAGCAGCGCAGACTACAGTACGCAGTATTTT. Amino acids: CASSADYSTQYF.